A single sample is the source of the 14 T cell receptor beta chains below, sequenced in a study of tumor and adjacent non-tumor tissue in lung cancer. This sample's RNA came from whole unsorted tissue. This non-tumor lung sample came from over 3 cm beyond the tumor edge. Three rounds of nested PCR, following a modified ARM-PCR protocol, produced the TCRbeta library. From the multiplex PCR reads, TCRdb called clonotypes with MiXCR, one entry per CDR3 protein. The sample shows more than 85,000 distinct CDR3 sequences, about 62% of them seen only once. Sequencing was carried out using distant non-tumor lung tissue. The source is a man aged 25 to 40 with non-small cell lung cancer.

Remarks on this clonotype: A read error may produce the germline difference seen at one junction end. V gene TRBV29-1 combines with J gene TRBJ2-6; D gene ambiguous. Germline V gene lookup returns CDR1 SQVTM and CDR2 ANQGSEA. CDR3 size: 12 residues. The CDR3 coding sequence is TGCAGCCTTGAGGCTAGGGCCAACGTCCTGACTTTC. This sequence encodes CSLEARANVLTF.

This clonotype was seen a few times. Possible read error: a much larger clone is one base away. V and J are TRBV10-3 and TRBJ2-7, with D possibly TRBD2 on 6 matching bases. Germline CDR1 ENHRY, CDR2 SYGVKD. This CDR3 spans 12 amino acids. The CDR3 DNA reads TGTACCACTCGGGGACTCGGTGGAGAGCAGTACTTC. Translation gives CTTRGLGGEQYF.

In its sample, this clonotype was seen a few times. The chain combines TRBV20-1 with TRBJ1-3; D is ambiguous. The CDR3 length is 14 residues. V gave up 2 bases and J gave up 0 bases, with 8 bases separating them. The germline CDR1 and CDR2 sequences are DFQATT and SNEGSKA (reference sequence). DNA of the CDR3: TGCAGTGCTAGACGAACTGACTCTGGAAACACCATATATTTT. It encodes CSARRTDSGNTIYF.

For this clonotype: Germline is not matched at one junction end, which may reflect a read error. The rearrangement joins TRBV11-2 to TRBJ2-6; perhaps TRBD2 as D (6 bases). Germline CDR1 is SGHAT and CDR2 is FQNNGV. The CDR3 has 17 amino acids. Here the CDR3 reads CASSYPGEGTGANVLTF. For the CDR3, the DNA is TGTGCCAGTAGCTATCCGGGAGAGGGGACTGGGGCCAACGTCCTGACTTTC.

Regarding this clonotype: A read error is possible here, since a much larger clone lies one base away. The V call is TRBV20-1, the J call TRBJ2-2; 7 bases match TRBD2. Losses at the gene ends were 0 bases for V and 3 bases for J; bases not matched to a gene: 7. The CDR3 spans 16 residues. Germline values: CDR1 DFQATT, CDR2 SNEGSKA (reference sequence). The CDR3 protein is CSARDGGGSYTGELFF. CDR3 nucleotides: TGCAGTGCTAGAGATGGAGGCGGGAGTTACACCGGGGAGCTGTTTTTT.

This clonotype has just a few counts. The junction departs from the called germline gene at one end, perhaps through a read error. CDR3 region: CSVLSIKQFF. Written as DNA, the CDR3 is TGTAGCGTTCTATCTATTAAGCAGTTCTTC. This chain links TRBV29-1 with TRBJ2-1, with a weak D call TRBD2 (5 bases). The CDR3 runs 10 residues. CDR1 and CDR2 from the germline V gene are SQVTM and ANQGSEA.

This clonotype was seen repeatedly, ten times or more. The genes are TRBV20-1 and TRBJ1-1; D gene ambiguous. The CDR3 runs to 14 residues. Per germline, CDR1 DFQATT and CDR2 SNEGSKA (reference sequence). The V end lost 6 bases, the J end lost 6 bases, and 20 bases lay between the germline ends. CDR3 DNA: TGCAGTGCCCAAAACCCGGAGAGGTCAGCTGAAGCTTTCTTT. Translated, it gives CSAQNPERSAEAFF.

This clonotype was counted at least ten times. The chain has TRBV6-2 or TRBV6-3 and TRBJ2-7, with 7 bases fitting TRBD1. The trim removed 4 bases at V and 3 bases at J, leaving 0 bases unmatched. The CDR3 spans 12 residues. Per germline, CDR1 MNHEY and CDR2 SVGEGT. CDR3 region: CASSWTGYEQYF. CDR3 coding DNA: TGTGCCAGCAGTTGGACAGGCTACGAGCAGTACTTC.

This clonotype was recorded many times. In DNA form, the CDR3 reads TGCAGTGCTCTCAGGGGATCCTATGGCTACACCTTC. As protein: CSALRGSYGYTF. This chain uses TRBV20-1 with TRBJ1-2, with D perhaps matching TRBD1 (6 bases). CDR1 DFQATT and CDR2 SNEGSKA come from the germline V gene (reference sequence). V gave up 5 bases and J gave up 4 bases, with 11 bases separating them. CDR3 length equals 12 residues.

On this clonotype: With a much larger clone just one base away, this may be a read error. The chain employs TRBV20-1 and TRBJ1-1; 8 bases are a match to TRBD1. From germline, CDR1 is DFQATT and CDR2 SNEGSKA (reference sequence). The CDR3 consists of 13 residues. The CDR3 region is CSAAGGWNTEALF. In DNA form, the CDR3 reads TGCAGTGCTGCAGGGGGCTGGAACACTGAAGCTTTATTT.

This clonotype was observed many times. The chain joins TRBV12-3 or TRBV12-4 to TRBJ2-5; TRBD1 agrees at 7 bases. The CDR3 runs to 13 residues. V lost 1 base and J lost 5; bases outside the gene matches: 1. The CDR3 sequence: CASSLGRGETQYF. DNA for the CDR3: TGTGCCAGCAGTTTAGGCAGGGGGGAGACCCAGTACTTC.

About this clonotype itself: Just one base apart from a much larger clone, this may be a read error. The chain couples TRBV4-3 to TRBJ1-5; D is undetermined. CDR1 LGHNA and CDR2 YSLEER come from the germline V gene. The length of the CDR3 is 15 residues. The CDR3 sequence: CASSLGRRSNQSQHF. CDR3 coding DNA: TGCGCCAGCAGCCTCGGTAGGAGGAGCAATCAGTCCCAGCATTTT.

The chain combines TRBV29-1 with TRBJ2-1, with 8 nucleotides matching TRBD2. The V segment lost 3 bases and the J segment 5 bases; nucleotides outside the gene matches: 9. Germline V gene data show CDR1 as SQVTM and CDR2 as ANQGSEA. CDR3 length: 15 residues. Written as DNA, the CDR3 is TGCAGCGTTGATCGGACTAGCAGGGGAAACAATGAGCAGTTCTTC. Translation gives CSVDRTSRGNNEQFF.

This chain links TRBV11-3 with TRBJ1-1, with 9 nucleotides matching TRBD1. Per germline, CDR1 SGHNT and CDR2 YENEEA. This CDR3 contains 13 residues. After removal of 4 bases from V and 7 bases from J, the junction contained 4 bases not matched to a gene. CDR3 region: CASSYRQGGEAFF. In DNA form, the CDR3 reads TGTGCCAGCAGCTATAGACAGGGGGGTGAAGCTTTCTTT.